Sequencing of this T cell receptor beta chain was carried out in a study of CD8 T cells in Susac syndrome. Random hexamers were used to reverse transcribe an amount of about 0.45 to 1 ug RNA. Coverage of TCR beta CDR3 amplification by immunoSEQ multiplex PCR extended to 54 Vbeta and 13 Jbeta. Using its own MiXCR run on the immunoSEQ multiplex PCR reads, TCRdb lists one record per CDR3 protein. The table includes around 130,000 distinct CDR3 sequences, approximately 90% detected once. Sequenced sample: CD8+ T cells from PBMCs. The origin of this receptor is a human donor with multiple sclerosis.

The chain's CDR3 is CASSRGGFYNEQFF. As DNA, the CDR3 is TGTGCCAGCAGCCGGGGGGGCTTTTACAATGAGCAGTTCTTC. The V and J genes are TRBV6-4 and TRBJ2-1, with 8 bases matching TRBD2. The germline V gene encodes CDR1 MRHNA and CDR2 SNTAGT. This CDR3 spans 14 amino acids. After removal of 6 bases from V and 4 bases from J, the junction contained 5 bases not matched to a gene.